This record covers a single TCR beta chain. The data belong to a study of blood T cell repertoires in COVID-19. The CDR3 has 14 residues. Trimming cost V 3 bases and J 2 bases; bases outside gene matches: 2. The V gene's germline CDR1 is SGDLS and CDR2 YYNGEE. Profiling relied on immunoSEQ multiplex PCR, and the TCRdb table lists in-frame clones only, not all of them. Seen here are about 74,000 clones, almost 85% observed once, and the top ten hold 36%. The chain links TRBV9 to TRBJ2-7; 10 nucleotides agree with TRBD1. The sample was peripheral blood. This sequence originates from a man between 65 and 79 years old with acute or convalescent COVID-19. CDR3 bases: TGTGCCAGCAGCGCGACAGGGGGCCCCTACGAGCAGTACTTC. Translation: CASSATGGPYEQYF.